Listed here are 24 T cell receptor beta chains from one sample, sequenced in a study of naive and memory T cell subsets. An equimolar mix of two oligonucleotides served as the beta constant-region primer for TRBC1 and TRBC2. TCRdb itself ran the UMI-ligation and nested PCR reads through MiXCR, one entry per CDR3 protein. Found here are about 150,000 distinct CDR3 sequences, over 15% of them singletons; the top ten hold about 0.14%. The material sequenced was naive CD4+ T cells from blood. These receptors came from a human donor in good health.

Many counts were recorded for this clonotype. The gene calls are TRBV7-2 and TRBJ2-1; unclear D gene. CDR3 length: 14 amino acids. Trimming removed 4 bases at V and 0 bases at J, with 7 bases between. Germline CDR1 and CDR2: SGHTA and FQGNSA. The CDR3 DNA reads TGTGCCAGCAGCTATAGAAGCTCCTACAATGAGCAGTTCTTC. Translating it yields CASSYRSSYNEQFF.

This clonotype was counted only a few times. The CDR3 DNA follows: TGTGCCAGCAGCCAAGGCGGTCGCGCCCCCACAGATACGCAGTATTTT. Translated, it gives CASSQGGRAPTDTQYF. The V call is TRBV14, the J call TRBJ2-3; D gene unclear. The germline gives CDR1 SGHDN, CDR2 FVKESK. V lost 1 base and J lost 2, with 13 bases in between. The CDR3 loop spans 16 amino acids.

This clonotype was counted a few times. J is TRBJ2-1 and V is TRBV29-1; 7 nucleotides line up with TRBD2. V lost 6 bases and J lost 0; bases outside the gene matches: 2. The CDR3 loop spans 13 amino acids. Germline lookup yields CDR1 SQVTM and CDR2 ANQGSEA. CDR3 coding DNA: TGCAGCGTGCAGCGGGACTCCTACAATGAGCAGTTCTTC. Its translation: CSVQRDSYNEQFF.

The table lists this clonotype with many counts. The chain uses TRBV10-3 and TRBJ2-6, with D possibly TRBD1 on 6 matching bases. The germline CDR1 and CDR2 sequences are ENHRY and SYGVKD. CDR3 size: 15 residues. V lost 7 bases and J lost 8, with 18 bases in between. The CDR3 loop is CAITADSRPTNVLTF. CDR3 sequence (DNA): TGTGCCATCACCGCGGACAGCCGTCCCACCAACGTCCTGACTTTC.

The chain recombines TRBV2 with TRBJ2-5; D possibly corresponds to TRBD2 (6 bases). The V gene lost 6 bases and the J gene lost 1 base, with 12 bases spanning the gap. CDR3 length: 14 residues. Germline V lookup: CDR1 SNHLY, CDR2 FYNNEI. The CDR3 DNA is TGTGCCAGCAGGTCTAAACTAGCCCAAGAGACCCAGTACTTC. Protein sequence: CASRSKLAQETQYF. The full variable domain, rest sourced from reference TRBV2 and TRBJ2-5, is EPEVTQTPSHQVTQMGQEVILRCVPISNHLYFYWYRQILGQKVEFLVSFYNNEISEKSEIFDDQFSVERPDGSNFTLKIRSTKLEDSAMYFCASRSKLAQETQYFGPGTRLLVL.

The sample holds many counts of this clonotype. The V and J genes are TRBV20-1 and TRBJ2-1, with unresolved D. This CDR3 contains 14 residues. Germline loops: CDR1 DFQATT, CDR2 SNEGSKA (reference sequence). The V end lost 1 base, the J end lost 2 bases, and 9 bases lay between the germline ends. The CDR3 loop reads CSARVSPTYNEQFF. CDR3 DNA: TGCAGTGCTAGAGTATCCCCTACCTACAATGAGCAGTTCTTC.

This clonotype was recorded at least ten times. J is TRBJ2-2 and V is TRBV5-1, with D perhaps TRBD1 (6 bases). Trimming removed 9 bases at V and 6 bases at J, with 15 bases between. The CDR3 has 13 residues. Germline loops: CDR1 SGHRS, CDR2 YFSETQ. The CDR3 coding sequence is TGCGCCACCACGAACAACAGGGCCGGGGAGCTGTTTTTT. Its translation is CATTNNRAGELFF. The variable domain in full, completed from reference TRBV5-1 and TRBJ2-2, reads KAGVTQTPRYLIKTRGQQVTLSCSPISGHRSVSWYQQTPGQGLQFLFEYFSETQRNKGNFPGRFSGRQFSNSRSEMNVSTLELGDSALYLCATTNNRAGELFFGEGSRLTVL.

This clonotype occurred a few times. This chain uses TRBV6-5 with TRBJ2-5, with TRBD2 matching over 14 bases. The CDR3 sequence is 18 residues long. Trimming cost V 1 base and J 5 bases; bases outside gene matches: 9. Germline loops: CDR1 MNHEY, CDR2 SVGAGI. CDR3 nucleotide sequence: TGTGCCAGCAGTTACTTCCAGCCGGGACTAGCGGGAGCGGAGACCCAGTACTTC. As protein: CASSYFQPGLAGAETQYF.

This clonotype was found a few times. V usage is TRBV10-3 and J usage is TRBJ2-7; D perhaps matches TRBD1 (6 bases). V was pared by 9 bases and J by 4 bases, with 19 bases between. This CDR3 contains 14 residues. CDR1 and CDR2 from the germline V gene are ENHRY and SYGVKD. Here the CDR3 DNA reads TGTGCCATGGCGCGGGTTGTGGGGGCGTACGAGCAGTACTTC. Amino acid sequence: CAMARVVGAYEQYF.

This chain connects TRBV6-2 or TRBV6-3 to TRBJ2-7; a weak D match, TRBD1 (5 bases). The length of the CDR3 is 13 residues. Germline-derived CDR1 and CDR2 are MNHEY and SVGEGT. V lost 5 bases and J lost 0, with 8 bases in between. The CDR3 protein is CASSAQGSYEQYF. Written as DNA, the CDR3 is TGTGCCAGCAGTGCCCAGGGCTCCTACGAGCAGTACTTC.

The chain employs TRBV5-1 and TRBJ2-7; D call uncertain. This CDR3 comprises 13 residues. The germline V gene has CDR1 SGHRS and CDR2 YFSETQ. Trimming left V 4 bases short and J 2 bases short, with 10 bases between. CDR3 nucleotide sequence: TGCGCCAGCAGCGGTGAAAAGCCCTACGAGCAGTACTTC. This encodes CASSGEKPYEQYF.

The chain carries TRBV9 and TRBJ2-3; D is undetermined. V gave up 1 base and J gave up 6 bases, with 6 bases separating them. The CDR3 runs 12 residues. Per the germline V gene, CDR1 is SGDLS and CDR2 is YYNGEE. The CDR3 bases are TGTGCCAGCAGCGTAAGTATGGATACGCAGTATTTT. Amino acids: CASSVSMDTQYF.

This sequence joins TRBV29-1 and TRBJ1-2, with D unclear. Germline V gene sequence: CDR1 SQVTM, CDR2 ANQGSEA. The V and J ends lost 1 base and 7 bases respectively, with 10 bases between them. The CDR3 length is 12 residues. CDR3 coding DNA: TGCAGCGTTGAAGGAAATTTCGGTGGCTACACCTTC. Amino acid sequence: CSVEGNFGGYTF.

The V and J genes are TRBV29-1 and TRBJ1-1; unclear D gene. There are 11 residues in the CDR3. Germline CDR1 reads SQVTM; CDR2 reads ANQGSEA. Trimming removed 4 bases at V and 10 bases at J, with 13 bases between. Here the CDR3 reads CSVGTDGGAFF. The CDR3, as DNA: TGCAGCGTTGGGACGGACGGCGGAGCTTTCTTT.

This clonotype was seen more than once but under ten times. This rearrangement joins TRBV4-3 to TRBJ2-6; 10 nucleotides align to TRBD2. The germline V gene has CDR1 LGHNA and CDR2 YSLEER. The CDR3 has 16 residues. V lost 4 bases, J lost 4 bases, and 4 bases stayed unmatched. DNA for the CDR3: TGCGCCAGCAGCCCTAGCGGGAGATCCGGGGCCAACGTCCTGACTTTC. Its translation is CASSPSGRSGANVLTF.

The J gene is TRBJ1-4, the V gene TRBV12-3 or TRBV12-4; 8 nucleotides line up with TRBD1. Trimming at V came to 3 bases and at J to 8 bases, leaving 8 bases not matched to a gene. This CDR3 contains 15 residues. The chain's CDR3 is CASSFSRTGSEKLFF. In nucleotides, the CDR3 is TGTGCCAGCAGTTTCTCAAGGACAGGGTCCGAAAAACTGTTTTTT.

This clonotype has only one observation. This chain joins TRBV10-3 and TRBJ2-1, with 8 bases fitting TRBD1. The CDR3 has 13 amino acids. CDR1 is ENHRY, CDR2 SYGVKD, per germline. The junction had 9 bases not matched to a gene; V was cut back by 11 bases and J by 6 bases. The CDR3 is CAARTGSTNEQFF. The CDR3 DNA sequence: TGTGCCGCCCGGACAGGGAGCACCAATGAGCAGTTCTTC.

The V call is TRBV18, the J call TRBJ2-3; 9 nucleotides match TRBD2. The CDR3 has 15 residues. The V segment lost 3 bases and the J segment 6 bases; nucleotides outside the gene matches: 7. Germline V gene data show CDR1 as KGHSH and CDR2 as LQKENI. CDR3 protein: CASSPLAGATDTQYF. CDR3 DNA sequence: TGTGCCAGCTCACCCTTAGCGGGAGCGACGGATACGCAGTATTTT.

This sequence joins TRBV3-1 and TRBJ2-5; no firm D call. The CDR3 extends over 13 amino acids. V was shortened by 0 bases and J by 5 bases, with 7 bases between the two germline ends. Germline loops: CDR1 LGHDT, CDR2 YNNKEL (reference sequence). The CDR3 region has the DNA TGTGCCAGCAGCCAAGAGGGGTGGGAGACCCAGTACTTC. Translated: CASSQEGWETQYF.

The gene calls are TRBV19 and TRBJ2-7, with D maybe TRBD2 (6 bases). The CDR3 extends over 13 amino acids. V was trimmed by 6 bases and J by 7 bases, leaving 16 bases between them. Looked up from germline, CDR1 is LNHDA and CDR2 is SQIVND (reference sequence). DNA for the CDR3: TGTGCCAGTAGAGGAAATGTAGGAGGGGAGCAGTACTTC. It yields the protein CASRGNVGGEQYF.

This chain uses TRBV7-2 with TRBJ2-1; a possible D gene is TRBD2 (5 bases). The germline V gene has CDR1 SGHTA and CDR2 FQGNSA. The length of the CDR3 is 14 residues. Trimming took off 5 bases at V and 8 bases at J, with 16 bases between the two ends. The CDR3 coding sequence is TGTGCCAGCAGCACCCGGGATCCTGGGCATGAGCAGTTCTTC. It codes for CASSTRDPGHEQFF.

This clonotype was detected a few times. The J gene is TRBJ2-1, the V gene TRBV28; 9 bases match TRBD2. The CDR3 runs to 18 residues. Germline V gene sequence: CDR1 MDHEN, CDR2 SYDVKM. Losses at the gene ends were 6 bases for V and 7 bases for J; bases not matched to a gene: 19. CDR3 sequence reads: CASRGAESGRPRKNEQFF. In DNA form, the CDR3 reads TGTGCCAGCAGGGGGGCCGAAAGCGGGAGGCCGCGTAAAAATGAGCAGTTCTTC.

This clonotype came up many times. This sequence joins TRBV20-1 and TRBJ2-1; 11 bases are shared with TRBD2. Germline V gene data show CDR1 as DFQATT and CDR2 as SNEGSKA (reference sequence). The CDR3 runs to 16 residues. The trim removed 1 base at V and 6 bases at J, leaving 8 bases unmatched. CDR3 in DNA: TGCAGTGCTAGAGTCGTTGTTAGCGGGAGGGCCAATGAGCAGTTCTTC. The encoded protein is CSARVVVSGRANEQFF.

This clonotype has only a few counts. The chain combines TRBV28 with TRBJ1-1; no definite D call. The CDR3 covers 16 residues. The V gene lost 2 bases and the J gene lost 6 bases, with 19 bases spanning the gap. The germline V gene encodes CDR1 MDHEN and CDR2 SYDVKM. In DNA form, the CDR3 reads TGTGCCAGCAGTTTACTGAGTGACCCTCCCACAGCTGAAGCTTTCTTT. As protein: CASSLLSDPPTAEAFF.